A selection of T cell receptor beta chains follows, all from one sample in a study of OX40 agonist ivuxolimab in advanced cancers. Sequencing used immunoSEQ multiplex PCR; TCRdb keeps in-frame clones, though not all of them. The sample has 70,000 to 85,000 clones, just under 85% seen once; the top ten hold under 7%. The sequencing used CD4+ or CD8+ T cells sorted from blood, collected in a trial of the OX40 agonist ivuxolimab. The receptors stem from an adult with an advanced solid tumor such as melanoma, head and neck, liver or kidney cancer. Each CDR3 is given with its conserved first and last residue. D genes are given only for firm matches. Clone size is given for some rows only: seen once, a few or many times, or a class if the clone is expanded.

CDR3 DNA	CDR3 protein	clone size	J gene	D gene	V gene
TGCAGCGTTGAAGATAGGAGGACAGGGGTAGGAAACACCATATATTTT	CSVEDRRTGVGNTIYF	few	TRBJ1-3	TRBD1	TRBV29-1
TGTGCCAGTAAAGATCGTCCTGTGGCGGGTAATTCCGGGGAGCTGTTTTTT	CASKDRPVAGNSGELFF	once	TRBJ2-2	NA	TRBV19
TGTGCCAGTAGTATCGCGGGGACAGGGGGCACCGGGGAGCTGTTTTTT	CASSIAGTGGTGELFF	NA	TRBJ2-2	TRBD1	TRBV19
TGTGCCAGCAGTGAACCCCAGGGGGCATCAGGGGGTCAGCCCCAGCATTTT	CASSEPQGASGGQPQHF	NA	TRBJ1-5	TRBD1	TRBV6-1
TGTGCCAGCAGCCCAGAATATTACGGGGGGACTTACAATGAGCAGTTCTTC	CASSPEYYGGTYNEQFF	NA	TRBJ2-1	TRBD2	TRBV4-2
TGCGCCAGCAGCCAAGACCGGGCGGGGGTAGGCACTGAAGCTTTCTTT	CASSQDRAGVGTEAFF	NA	TRBJ1-1	NA	TRBV4-3
TGTGCCAGCAGCCAAGCAGGGACTAGCGGCAAAAGGGATACGCAGTATTTT	CASSQAGTSGKRDTQYF	NA	TRBJ2-3	TRBD2	TRBV4-2
TGCAGCGTTGTGACAGGGGGAAACACCATATATTTT	CSVVTGGNTIYF	NA	TRBJ1-3	TRBD1	TRBV29-1
TGTGCCAGCAGCGCCGACAGGGAGTTGGGAACGCAGTATTTT	CASSADRELGTQYF	once	TRBJ2-3	TRBD1	TRBV9
TGTGCCAGCAGCGTAGAGGAGCGGGGGGGCCGGTCGGGCTACAATGAGCAGTTCTTC	CASSVEERGGRSGYNEQFF	once	TRBJ2-1	TRBD2	TRBV9
TGTGCCAGCAGTTACTCCGGAGACGAGCAGTACTTC	CASSYSGDEQYF	NA	TRBJ2-7	NA	TRBV6-5
TGTGCCAGCAGCCGAAGGGGGAATAGTTCACCCCTCCACTTT	CASSRRGNSSPLHF	NA	TRBJ1-6	NA	TRBV11-1
TGCGCCAGCAGCTCGGGACAGGGAGGCACCGGGGAGCTGTTTTTT	CASSSGQGGTGELFF	NA	TRBJ2-2	TRBD1	TRBV5-1
TGCGCCAGCAGCTTAGCAGGGGCCCAAGAGACCCAGTACTTC	CASSLAGAQETQYF	NA	TRBJ2-5	NA	TRBV5-1
TGCGCCAGCAGCCCCGGACAGGGAAGGTACGAGCAGTACTTC	CASSPGQGRYEQYF	NA	TRBJ2-7	TRBD1	TRBV4-3
TGTGCCAGCAGCCTGCGGAGCGGGGAGCTGTTTTTT	CASSLRSGELFF	once	TRBJ2-2	NA	TRBV7-6
TGCGCCAGCAGCCACAGCAGTCGCGGACTAGCGGGAGCACAAGATACGCAGTATTTT	CASSHSSRGLAGAQDTQYF	NA	TRBJ2-3	TRBD2	TRBV4-3
TGTGCCAGCAGTCCCCGGGGGCAGCCGAACACCGGGGAGCTGTTTTTT	CASSPRGQPNTGELFF	once	TRBJ2-2	NA	TRBV27
TGTGCCTCCCCAGGGGTCCATGGCTACACCTTC	CASPGVHGYTF	NA	TRBJ1-2	NA	TRBV19
TGTGCCAGCAGTGGGTTATGGGCGGGAGGGCATTCTGATACGCAGTATTTT	CASSGLWAGGHSDTQYF	NA	TRBJ2-3	TRBD2	TRBV6-1
TGCGCCAGCAGCCAAGCTTTCCCTAGCACAGATACGCAGTATTTT	CASSQAFPSTDTQYF	NA	TRBJ2-3	NA	TRBV4-1
TGTGCCAGCAGTAAGACAGGGGCAGACCAGCCCCAGCATTTT	CASSKTGADQPQHF	NA	TRBJ1-5	TRBD1	TRBV6-1
TGTGCCAGCAGTGGAGACAGCAATCAGCCCCAGCATTTT	CASSGDSNQPQHF	NA	TRBJ1-5	NA	TRBV2
TGCGCCAGCAAGGGTAGGGGGAAGGGTAGCAATCAGCCCCAGCATTTT	CASKGRGKGSNQPQHF	NA	TRBJ1-5	NA	TRBV10-2
TGTGCCAGCAGCCGGACTAGCGGGAGCTGGGCAGATACGCAGTATTTT	CASSRTSGSWADTQYF	NA	TRBJ2-3	TRBD2	TRBV7-2
TGTGCCAGCAGCGTAACGACCGGGGAGCTGTTTTTT	CASSVTTGELFF	NA	TRBJ2-2	NA	TRBV9
TGTGCCAGCAGCTCCGACTTTGCAGGGTCCTACAATGAGCAGTTCTTC	CASSSDFAGSYNEQFF	NA	TRBJ2-1	NA	TRBV4-2
TGTGCCAGCAGTTACGGTAGTAGGACAGATACGCAGTATTTT	CASSYGSRTDTQYF	NA	TRBJ2-3	NA	TRBV6-5
TGTGCCAGCAGCCCCGGAGCGGGTGGTTCCTACAATGAGCAGTTCTTC	CASSPGAGGSYNEQFF	NA	TRBJ2-1	NA	TRBV7-9
TGCACCAGCAGCCATCTTAGCGGGGATTCCACAGATACGCAGTATTTT	CTSSHLSGDSTDTQYF	NA	TRBJ2-3	NA	TRBV1
TGTGCCAGCAGCTACCTTGGGGACAGGGGGCGTCGAGCTTTCTTT	CASSYLGDRGRRAFF	NA	TRBJ1-1	TRBD1	TRBV6-5
TGCGCCAGCAGCAAGGGACTAGCGGGGGGAACTGGAGAGACCCAGTACTTC	CASSKGLAGGTGETQYF	NA	TRBJ2-5	TRBD2	TRBV5-1
TGTGCCAGCAGCCTGGGAAGGACGTGGGGCTACACCTTC	CASSLGRTWGYTF	NA	TRBJ1-2	NA	TRBV14
TGTGCCAGTAGCCAGTCGGAGACAGGATCGCATTCACCCCTCCACTTT	CASSQSETGSHSPLHF	NA	TRBJ1-6	NA	TRBV19
TGCGCCAGCAGCCAAGAACCCATGCCCACCGGGGAGCTGTTTTTT	CASSQEPMPTGELFF	NA	TRBJ2-2	NA	TRBV4-3
TGTGCCAGCACCCTACGGGGGGCTCAAGCTTTCTTT	CASTLRGAQAFF	NA	TRBJ1-1	NA	TRBV6-6
TGTGCCAGCAGTGACTTGGGACAGCTCGCACCCCTCCACTTT	CASSDLGQLAPLHF	NA	TRBJ1-6	TRBD1	TRBV2
TGTGCCAGTAGTATAAGCCTAGCGGGGGGACGAGATACGCAGTATTTT	CASSISLAGGRDTQYF	NA	TRBJ2-3	TRBD2	TRBV19
TGTGCCAGCAGTGCAAACACAGCCACTGAAGCTTTCTTT	CASSANTATEAFF	NA	TRBJ1-1	NA	TRBV6-4
TGTGCCAGCATCCCGAGGTTGGTTTTCGGGGCTGGCAATCAGCCCCAGCATTTT	CASIPRLVFGAGNQPQHF	NA	TRBJ1-5	NA	TRBV28
TGCGCCAGCAGCCACCAACTAGCGGGAGGGCGTTACGAGCAGTACTTC	CASSHQLAGGRYEQYF	NA	TRBJ2-7	TRBD2	TRBV4-1
TGTGCCAGCAGTCGTAGCGGGAGGGCCTCCTACAATGAGCAGTTCTTC	CASSRSGRASYNEQFF	NA	TRBJ2-1	TRBD2	TRBV28
TGTGCCAGCAACGACCCCCTAGCGGGAGGGAGCACAGATACGCAGTATTTT	CASNDPLAGGSTDTQYF	NA	TRBJ2-3	TRBD2	TRBV7-2
TGTGCCAGCAGCTTAGGGGGGCAGCCCCAGCATTTT	CASSLGGQPQHF	few	TRBJ1-5	NA	TRBV7-9
TGTGCCACCAGCAGAGATCTGGGTAGCCTCAATGAGCAGTTCTTC	CATSRDLGSLNEQFF	NA	TRBJ2-1	NA	TRBV15
TGTGCCAGCAGCCAAGCTAAAGAGACCCAGTACTTC	CASSQAKETQYF	few	TRBJ2-5	NA	TRBV4-2
TGTGCCAGCAGCCCCCAGGGACTACCAGTCAATGAGCAGTTCTTC	CASSPQGLPVNEQFF	NA	TRBJ2-1	TRBD2	TRBV11-2
TGTGCCAGCAGCTTAGACGGGTGGGAAGCTTTCTTT	CASSLDGWEAFF	NA	TRBJ1-1	NA	TRBV11-3
TGTGCCAGCAGTTACGGGGGCGGGAGCTATGGCTACACCTTC	CASSYGGGSYGYTF	once	TRBJ1-2	NA	TRBV6-5
TGTGCCAGCAGACTAGGGGTTGCCAATGAGCAGTTCTTC	CASRLGVANEQFF	NA	TRBJ2-1	NA	TRBV7-2
TGCAGCGTCTCGAATCATCATGGTGAAGCTTTCTTT	CSVSNHHGEAFF	NA	TRBJ1-1	NA	TRBV29-1
TGTGCCAGCAGCCCCGACTCGGGCCTGAATCAGCCCCAGCATTTT	CASSPDSGLNQPQHF	NA	TRBJ1-5	NA	TRBV11-2
TGTGCCAGCAGCGTGCGGACAGCTACCTACGAGCAGTACTTC	CASSVRTATYEQYF	NA	TRBJ2-7	NA	TRBV4-2
TGTGCCAGCAGAGACCCGAGCCGAGGAGGGACAGATACGCAGTATTTT	CASRDPSRGGTDTQYF	few	TRBJ2-3	NA	TRBV2
TGTGCCAGCAGCCCTGGGACAGCCTACGAGCAGTACTTC	CASSPGTAYEQYF	NA	TRBJ2-7	TRBD1	TRBV11-1
TGCAGCGTTTGGGCCGAAGGCTCTGGAAACACCATATATTTT	CSVWAEGSGNTIYF	NA	TRBJ1-3	NA	TRBV29-1
TGTGCCAGCAGCCTTACAGCCGTCTCTGGAAACACCATATATTTT	CASSLTAVSGNTIYF	NA	TRBJ1-3	NA	TRBV6-1